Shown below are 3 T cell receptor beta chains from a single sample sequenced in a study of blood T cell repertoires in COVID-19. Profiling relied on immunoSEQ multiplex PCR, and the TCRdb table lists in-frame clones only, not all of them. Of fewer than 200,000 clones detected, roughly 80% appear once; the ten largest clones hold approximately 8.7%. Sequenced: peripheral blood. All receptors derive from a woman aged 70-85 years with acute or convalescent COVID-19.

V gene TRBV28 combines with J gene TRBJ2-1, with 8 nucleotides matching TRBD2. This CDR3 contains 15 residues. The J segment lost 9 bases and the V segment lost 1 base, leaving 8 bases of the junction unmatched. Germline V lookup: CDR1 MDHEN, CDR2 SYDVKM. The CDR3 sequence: CASSLLVAGRGEQFF. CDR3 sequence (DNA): TGTGCCAGCAGTTTATTGGTAGCGGGGAGGGGTGAGCAGTTCTTC.

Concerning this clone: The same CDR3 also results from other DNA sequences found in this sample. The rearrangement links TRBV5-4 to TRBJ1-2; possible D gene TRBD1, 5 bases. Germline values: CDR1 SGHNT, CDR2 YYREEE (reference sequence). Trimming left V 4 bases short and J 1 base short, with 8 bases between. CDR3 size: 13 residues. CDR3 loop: CASSPDSNYGYTF. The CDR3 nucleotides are TGTGCCAGCAGCCCTGACAGTAACTATGGCTACACCTTC. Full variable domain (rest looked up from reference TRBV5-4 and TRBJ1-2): ETGVTQSPTHLIKTRGQQVTLRCSSQSGHNTVSWYQQALGQGPQFIFQYYREEENGRGNFPPRFSGLQFPNYSSELNVNALELDDSALYLCASSPDSNYGYTFGSGTRLTVV.

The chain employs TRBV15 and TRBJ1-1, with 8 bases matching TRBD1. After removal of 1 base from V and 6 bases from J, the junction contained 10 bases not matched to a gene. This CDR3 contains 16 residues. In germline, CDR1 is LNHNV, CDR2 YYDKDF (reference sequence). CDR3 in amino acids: CATSRVIGQGSSEAFF. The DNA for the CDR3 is TGTGCCACCAGCAGAGTTATTGGACAGGGTTCATCTGAAGCTTTCTTT.